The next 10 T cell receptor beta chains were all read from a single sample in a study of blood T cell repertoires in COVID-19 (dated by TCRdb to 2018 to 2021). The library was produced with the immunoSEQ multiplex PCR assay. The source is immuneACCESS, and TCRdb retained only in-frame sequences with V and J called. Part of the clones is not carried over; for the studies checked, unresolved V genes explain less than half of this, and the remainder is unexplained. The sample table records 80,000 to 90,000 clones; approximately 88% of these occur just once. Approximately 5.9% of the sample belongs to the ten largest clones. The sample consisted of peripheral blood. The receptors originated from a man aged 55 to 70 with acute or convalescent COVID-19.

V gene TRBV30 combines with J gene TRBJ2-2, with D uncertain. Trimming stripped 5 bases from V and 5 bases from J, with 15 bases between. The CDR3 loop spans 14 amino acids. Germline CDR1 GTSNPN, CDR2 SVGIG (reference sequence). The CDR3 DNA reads TGTGCCTGGGGCGTTAGGAGTGGGACCGGGGAGCTGTTTTTT. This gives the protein CAWGVRSGTGELFF.

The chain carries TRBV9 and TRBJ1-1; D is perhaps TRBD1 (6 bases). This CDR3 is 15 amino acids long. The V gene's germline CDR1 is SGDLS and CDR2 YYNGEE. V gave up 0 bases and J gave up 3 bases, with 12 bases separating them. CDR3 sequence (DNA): TGTGCCAGCAGCGTAGCTCAGGGGCGGTACACTGAAGCTTTCTTT. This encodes CASSVAQGRYTEAFF.

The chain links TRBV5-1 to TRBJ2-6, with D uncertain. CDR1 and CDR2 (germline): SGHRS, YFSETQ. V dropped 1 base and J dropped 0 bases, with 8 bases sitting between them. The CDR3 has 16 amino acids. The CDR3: CASSLQQTSGANVLTF. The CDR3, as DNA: TGCGCCAGCAGCTTGCAACAGACCTCTGGGGCCAACGTCCTGACTTTC.

The chain's CDR3 is CASSPGGDPNTEAFF. The CDR3 coding sequence is TGCGCCAGCAGTCCTGGCGGGGACCCGAACACTGAAGCTTTCTTT. J is TRBJ1-1 and V is TRBV5-1; TRBD1 might be the D (5 bases). V shed 5 bases and J shed 1 base, with 15 bases lying between them. CDR1 and CDR2 from the germline V gene are SGHRS and YFSETQ. There are 15 residues in the CDR3.

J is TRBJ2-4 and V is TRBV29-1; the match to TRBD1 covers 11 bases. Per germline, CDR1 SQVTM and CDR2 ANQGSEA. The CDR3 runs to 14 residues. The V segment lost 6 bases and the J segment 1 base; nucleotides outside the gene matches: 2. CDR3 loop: CSVGTGGAKNIQYF. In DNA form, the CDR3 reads TGCAGCGTAGGGACAGGGGGTGCCAAAAACATTCAGTACTTC. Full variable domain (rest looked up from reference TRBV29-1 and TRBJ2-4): SAVISQKPSRDICQRGTSLTIQCQVDSQVTMMFWYRQQPGQSLTLIATANQGSEATYESGFVIDKFPISRPNLTFSTLTVSNMSPEDSSIYLCSVGTGGAKNIQYFGAGTRLSVL.

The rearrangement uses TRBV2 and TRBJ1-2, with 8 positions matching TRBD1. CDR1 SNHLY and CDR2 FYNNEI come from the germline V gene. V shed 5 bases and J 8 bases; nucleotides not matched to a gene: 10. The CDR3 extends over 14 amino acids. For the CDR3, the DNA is TGTGCCAGCAGTCTGGGAGACAGGGGAGGGGGCTACACCTTC. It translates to CASSLGDRGGGYTF.

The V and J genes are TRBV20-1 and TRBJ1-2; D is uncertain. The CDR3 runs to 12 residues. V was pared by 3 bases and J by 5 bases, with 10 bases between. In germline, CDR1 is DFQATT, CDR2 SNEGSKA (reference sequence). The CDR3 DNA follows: TGCAGTGCTAGTCCCGTACGGTATGGCTACACCTTC. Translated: CSASPVRYGYTF.

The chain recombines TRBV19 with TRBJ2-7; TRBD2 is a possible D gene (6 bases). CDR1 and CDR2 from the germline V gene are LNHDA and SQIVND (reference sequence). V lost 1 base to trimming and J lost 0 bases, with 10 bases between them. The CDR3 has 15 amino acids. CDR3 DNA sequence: TGTGCCAGTAGTATAGTAACCGGGGGCTCCTACGAGCAGTACTTC. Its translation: CASSIVTGGSYEQYF.

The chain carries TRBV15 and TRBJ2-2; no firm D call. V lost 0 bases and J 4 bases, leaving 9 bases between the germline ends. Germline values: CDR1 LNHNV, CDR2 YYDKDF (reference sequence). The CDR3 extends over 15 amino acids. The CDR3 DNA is TGTGCCACCAGCAGAGATCAGTCTGTCACCGGGGAGCTGTTTTTT. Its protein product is CATSRDQSVTGELFF.

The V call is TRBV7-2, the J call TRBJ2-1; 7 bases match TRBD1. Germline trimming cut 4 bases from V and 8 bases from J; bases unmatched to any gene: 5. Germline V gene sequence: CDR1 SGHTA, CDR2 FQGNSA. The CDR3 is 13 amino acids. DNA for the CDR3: TGTGCCAGCAGCTCCCCCGACAGGGATGAGCAGTTCTTC. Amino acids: CASSSPDRDEQFF. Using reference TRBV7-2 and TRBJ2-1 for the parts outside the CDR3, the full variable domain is GAGVSQSPSNKVTEKGKDVELRCDPISGHTALYWYRQSLGQGLEFLIYFQGNSAPDKSGLPSDRFSAERTGGSVSTLTIQRTQQEDSAVYLCASSSPDRDEQFFGPGTRLTVL.